A selection of T cell receptor beta chains follows, all from one sample in a study of naive and memory T cell subsets. TCRdb passed the UMI-ligation and nested PCR reads through MiXCR, listing each CDR3 protein once. In the table there are 95,000 to 150,000 distinct CDR3 sequences, roughly 36% of which are singletons. Sequencing input: central memory CD4+ T cells from blood. All receptors derive from a human donor in good health. CDR3s include the opening cysteine and the closing phenylalanine or tryptophan. Fields, in order: CDR3 protein, CDR3 DNA, V gene, D gene, J gene, clone size. D genes are given only for firm matches. Rows give clone size only sometimes, using once, few, many, or a class for an expanded clone.

CDR3: CASKGQEINTGELFF; DNA: TGTGCCAGCAAAGGACAGGAAATAAACACCGGGGAGCTGTTTTTT; V: TRBV12-3/TRBV12-4; D: TRBD1; J: TRBJ2-2; size: .
CDR3: CSAAAGRGPKDEQYF; DNA: TGCAGTGCTGCCGCTGGGAGAGGGCCGAAGGACGAGCAGTACTTC; V: TRBV20-1; D: .; J: TRBJ2-7; size: many
CDR3: CASSLAGGLDNEQFF; DNA: TGTGCCAGCAGTCTTGCGGGAGGGCTTGACAATGAGCAGTTCTTC; V: TRBV28; D: TRBD2; J: TRBJ2-1; size: .
CDR3: CASSPTLGQSNTEAFF; DNA: TGTGCCAGCAGTCCCACACTGGGGCAGTCGAACACTGAAGCTTTCTTT; V: TRBV12-3/TRBV12-4; D: .; J: TRBJ1-1; size: few
CDR3: CATWDSSYNEQFF; DNA: TGTGCCACGTGGGACAGTTCCTACAATGAGCAGTTCTTC; V: TRBV10-3; D: TRBD1; J: TRBJ2-1; size: .
CDR3: CASSDRDRGDYEQFF; DNA: TGTGCCAGCAGCGACCGAGACAGGGGAGACTATGAGCAGTTCTTC; V: TRBV5-4; D: TRBD1; J: TRBJ2-1; size: .
CDR3: CSSGLADVGAYEQYF; DNA: TGCAGTTCGGGACTAGCGGACGTAGGCGCCTACGAGCAGTACTTC; V: TRBV20-1; D: TRBD2; J: TRBJ2-7; size: few
CDR3: CAISVLAVASDTQYF; DNA: TGTGCCATCAGTGTACTAGCGGTGGCGTCAGATACGCAGTATTTT; V: TRBV10-3; D: TRBD2; J: TRBJ2-3; size: .
CDR3: CASSAQQGNTQYF; DNA: TGTGCCAGCAGCGCCCAACAGGGAAATACGCAGTATTTT; V: TRBV7-6; D: .; J: TRBJ2-3; size: .
CDR3: CSASLREATGELFF; DNA: TGCAGTGCTAGCCTCCGGGAGGCCACCGGGGAGCTGTTTTTT; V: TRBV20-1; D: TRBD2; J: TRBJ2-2; size: .
CDR3: CASSLLSENTGELFF; DNA: TGTGCCAGCTCACTCCTTAGCGAGAACACCGGGGAGCTGTTTTTT; V: TRBV18; D: .; J: TRBJ2-2; size: .
CDR3: CASGDRYQETQYF; DNA: TGTGCCAGCGGGGACAGGTACCAAGAGACCCAGTACTTC; V: TRBV2; D: TRBD1; J: TRBJ2-5; size: many
CDR3: CASRFWSGELFF; DNA: TGTGCCAGCAGGTTTTGGTCCGGGGAGCTGTTTTTT; V: TRBV6-5; D: .; J: TRBJ2-2; size: .
CDR3: CASSREGPNIQYF; DNA: TGCGCCAGCAGTCGCGAGGGCCCAAACATTCAGTACTTC; V: TRBV5-1; D: .; J: TRBJ2-4; size: few
CDR3: CASSPSGLRWSSGRAYNEQFF; DNA: TGTGCCAGCAGCCCCTCAGGACTTAGGTGGTCTAGCGGGAGAGCCTACAATGAGCAGTTCTTC; V: TRBV7-9; D: TRBD2; J: TRBJ2-1; size: few
CDR3: CASSLPTGELFF; DNA: TGTGCCAGCAGCCTTCCCACCGGGGAGCTGTTTTTT; V: TRBV11-2; D: .; J: TRBJ2-2; size: .
CDR3: CASSKGTTEAFF; DNA: TGTGCCAGCAGCAAGGGGACAACTGAAGCTTTCTTT; V: TRBV21-1; D: .; J: TRBJ1-1; size: .
CDR3: CASSPPLGALYNEQFF; DNA: TGTGCCAGCAGTCCGCCTCTAGGGGCACTCTACAATGAGCAGTTCTTC; V: TRBV12-3/TRBV12-4; D: .; J: TRBJ2-1; size: few
CDR3: CASSERLAGGRDTQYF; DNA: TGTGCCAGCAGTGAGCGACTAGCGGGGGGTCGAGATACGCAGTATTTT; V: TRBV6-4; D: TRBD2; J: TRBJ2-3; size: .
CDR3: CASSPTPRSTDTQYF; DNA: TGTGCCAGCAGCCCTACCCCCCGGAGCACAGATACGCAGTATTTT; V: TRBV9; D: .; J: TRBJ2-3; size: .
CDR3: CASSVMDRNEQFF; DNA: TGTGCCAGCAGTGTCATGGACAGGAATGAGCAGTTCTTC; V: TRBV6-4; D: TRBD1; J: TRBJ2-1; size: few
CDR3: CASSLSFFRDRGSGANVLTF; DNA: TGTGCCAGCAGCTTAAGCTTTTTCCGGGACAGGGGCTCTGGGGCCAACGTCCTGACTTTC; V: TRBV11-2; D: TRBD1; J: TRBJ2-6; size: few
CDR3: CASSFRYSNQPQHF; DNA: TGTGCCAGCAGTTTCCGGTATAGCAATCAGCCCCAGCATTTT; V: TRBV12-3/TRBV12-4; D: .; J: TRBJ1-5; size: .
CDR3: CSVGGRSTDTQYF; DNA: TGCAGCGTTGGGGGACGGAGCACAGATACGCAGTATTTT; V: TRBV29-1; D: .; J: TRBJ2-3; size: few
CDR3: CASSLGSSGEETQYF; DNA: TGCGCCAGCAGCTTGGGGTCTAGCGGGGAAGAGACCCAGTACTTC; V: TRBV5-1; D: TRBD2; J: TRBJ2-5; size: many
CDR3: CSAPSGTASEKLFF; DNA: TGCAGTGCTCCCTCCGGGACAGCGAGTGAAAAACTGTTTTTT; V: TRBV20-1; D: TRBD1; J: TRBJ1-4; size: few
CDR3: CASSQGHFSGGGWGTEAFF; DNA: TGCGCCAGCAGCCAAGGACATTTTTCGGGGGGAGGTTGGGGCACTGAAGCTTTCTTT; V: TRBV4-3; D: .; J: TRBJ1-1; size: .
CDR3: CASSLDAADTQYF; DNA: TGTGCCAGCAGCTTGGACGCGGCAGATACGCAGTATTTT; V: TRBV5-4; D: .; J: TRBJ2-3; size: few
CDR3: CSARGPGSTYGYTF; DNA: TGCAGTGCTAGAGGCCCAGGGAGCACCTATGGCTACACCTTC; V: TRBV20-1; D: .; J: TRBJ1-2; size: .
CDR3: CASSFIFSGNAEQYF; DNA: TGTGCCAGCAGTTTTATATTTAGCGGGAACGCCGAGCAGTACTTC; V: TRBV28; D: TRBD2; J: TRBJ2-7; size: few
CDR3: CASSEKGGGGANVLTF; DNA: TGTGCCAGCAGTGAAAAGGGGGGCGGTGGGGCCAACGTCCTGACTTTC; V: TRBV2; D: .; J: TRBJ2-6; size: .
CDR3: CSARREENTEAFF; DNA: TGCAGTGCCAGACGGGAAGAGAACACTGAAGCTTTCTTT; V: TRBV20-1; D: .; J: TRBJ1-1; size: .
CDR3: CASSRMEGTQYF; DNA: TGTGCCAGCAGTCGTATGGAGGGGACCCAGTACTTC; V: TRBV11-2; D: .; J: TRBJ2-5; size: few
CDR3: CASSSARSRQFF; DNA: TGTGCCAGCAGCTCCGCTAGGTCTAGGCAGTTCTTC; V: TRBV7-9; D: .; J: TRBJ2-1; size: many
CDR3: CASSPLRGTDTQYF; DNA: TGTGCCAGCAGCCCCTTGCGTGGGACAGATACGCAGTATTTT; V: TRBV14; D: .; J: TRBJ2-3; size: few
CDR3: CAWSVLRETQYF; DNA: TGTGCCTGGAGTGTCTTGAGAGAGACCCAGTACTTC; V: TRBV30; D: .; J: TRBJ2-5; size: .